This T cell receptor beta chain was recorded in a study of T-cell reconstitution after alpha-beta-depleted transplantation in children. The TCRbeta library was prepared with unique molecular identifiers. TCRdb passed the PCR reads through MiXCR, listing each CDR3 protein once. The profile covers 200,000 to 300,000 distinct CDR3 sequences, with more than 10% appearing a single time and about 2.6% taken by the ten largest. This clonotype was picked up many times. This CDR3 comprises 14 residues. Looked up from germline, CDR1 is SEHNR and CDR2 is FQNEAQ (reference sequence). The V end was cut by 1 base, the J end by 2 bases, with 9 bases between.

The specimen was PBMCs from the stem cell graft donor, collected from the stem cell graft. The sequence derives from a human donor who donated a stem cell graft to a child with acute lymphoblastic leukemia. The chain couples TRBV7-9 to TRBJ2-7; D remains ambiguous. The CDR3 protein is CASSLVGTTYEQYF. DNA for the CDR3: TGTGCCAGCAGCTTAGTAGGCACCACCTACGAGCAGTACTTC.